The TCR beta chain under discussion was sequenced for a study of beta chain features in type 1 diabetes. The sequenced template was cDNA made from the entire isolated RNA. Clones were read by immunoSEQ multiplex PCR, and TCRdb kept only the in-frame ones, dropping some. The sample lists under 550,000 clones, roughly an eighth occurring once. The CDR3 sequence is 13 residues long. Germline V gene sequence: CDR1 SEHNR, CDR2 FQNEAQ (reference sequence). The ends lost 7 bases at V and 4 bases at J; junction bases unmatched: 5. Study observations and caveats: More deletions and fewer insertions at VDJ junctions were found in patients with type 1 diabetes.

A single count supports this clone. What it binds is not known. Blood was drawn once from each donor into heparinised tubes. The draws averaged about 0.12 L. CD4+ naive, central memory, regulatory and stem cell-like memory cells were sorted via CD45RO/CCR7/CD25/CD127/CD95/CD27. This clonotype originated in a young woman in good health. Material: naive CD4+ T cells from blood. The rearrangement joins TRBV7-9 to TRBJ1-2, with TRBD1 identical over 8 bases. CDR3 residues: CASTQGQVYGYTF. In DNA form, the CDR3 reads TGTGCCAGCACCCAGGGACAGGTCTATGGCTACACCTTC. Looking up the rest from reference TRBV7-9 and TRBJ1-2 gives the full variable domain: DTGVSQNPRHKITKRGQNVTFRCDPISEHNRLYWYRQTLGQGPEFLTYFQNEAQLEKSRLLSDRFSAERPKGSFSTLEIQRTEQGDSAMYLCASTQGQVYGYTFGSGTRLTVV.